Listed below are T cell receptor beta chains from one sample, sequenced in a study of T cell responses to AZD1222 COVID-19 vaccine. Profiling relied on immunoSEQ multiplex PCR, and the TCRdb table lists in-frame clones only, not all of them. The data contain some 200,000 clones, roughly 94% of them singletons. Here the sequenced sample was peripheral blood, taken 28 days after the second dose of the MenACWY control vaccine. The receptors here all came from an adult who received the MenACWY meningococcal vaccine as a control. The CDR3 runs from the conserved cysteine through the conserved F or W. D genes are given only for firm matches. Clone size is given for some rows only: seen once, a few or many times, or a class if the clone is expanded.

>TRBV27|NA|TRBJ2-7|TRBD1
TGTGCCAGCAGTTTAAGACAGGGGTCCTACGAGCAGTACTTC
CASSLRQGSYEQYF
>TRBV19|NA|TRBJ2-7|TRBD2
TGTGCCAGTACCCAGACCCCTAGCGGGGGAGTGGACGAGCAGTACTTC
CASTQTPSGGVDEQYF
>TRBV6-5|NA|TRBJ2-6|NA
TGTGCCAGCAGTTACTCGAGCTCTGGGGCCAACGTCCTGACTTTC
CASSYSSSGANVLTF
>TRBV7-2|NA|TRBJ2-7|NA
TGTGCCAGCAGCTGGGACATATCCCGTCCCGAGCAGTACTTC
CASSWDISRPEQYF
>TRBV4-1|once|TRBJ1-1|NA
TGCGCCAGCAGCCACCCGACAGGGAACACTGAAGCTTTCTTT
CASSHPTGNTEAFF
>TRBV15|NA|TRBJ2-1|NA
TGTGCCACCAGCAGAGAAACGGGCTCCAATGAGCAGTTCTTC
CATSRETGSNEQFF
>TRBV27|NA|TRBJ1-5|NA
TGTGCCAGCAGTTTAGGGGGCCCACACAGGGATCAGCCCCAGCATTTT
CASSLGGPHRDQPQHF
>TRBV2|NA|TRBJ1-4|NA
TGTGCCAGCAGTGACAGGGGTTTAGCTAATGAAAAACTGTTTTTT
CASSDRGLANEKLFF
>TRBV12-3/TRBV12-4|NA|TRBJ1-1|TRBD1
TGTGCCAGCAGCTCAAGACAGGGGGCTTTCTTT
CASSSRQGAFF
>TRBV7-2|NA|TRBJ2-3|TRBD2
TGTGCCAGCAGCCCGGGGACTAGCGGAGATACGCAGTATTTT
CASSPGTSGDTQYF
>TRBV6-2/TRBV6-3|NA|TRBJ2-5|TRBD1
TGTGCCAGCAGTTACTCACCAGGGGGCTTTGAAGAGACCCAGTACTTC
CASSYSPGGFEETQYF
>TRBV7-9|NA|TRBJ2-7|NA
TGTGCCAGCAGCTTAGGGGGTGGGTACGAGCAGTACTTC
CASSLGGGYEQYF
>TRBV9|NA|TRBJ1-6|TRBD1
TGTGCCAGCAGCAAACCCGGGACAGACAATTCACCCCTCCACTTT
CASSKPGTDNSPLHF
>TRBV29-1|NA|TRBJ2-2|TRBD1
TGCAGCTTTTACCCCGGGACAGGATCTGCCGGGGAGCTGTTTTTT
CSFYPGTGSAGELFF
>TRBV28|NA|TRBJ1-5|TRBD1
TGTGCCAGCAGTTTACTAGGCAGGGGACAGGGGCCATATAGCAATCAGCCCCAGCATTTT
CASSLLGRGQGPYSNQPQHF
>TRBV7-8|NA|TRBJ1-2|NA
TGTGCCAGCAGCCCTCGGGTCGGTCTTATGGGCTACACCTTC
CASSPRVGLMGYTF
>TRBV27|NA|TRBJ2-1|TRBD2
TGTGCCAGCAGTTCCGTAGCGGGGGGATACAATGAGCAGTTCTTC
CASSSVAGGYNEQFF
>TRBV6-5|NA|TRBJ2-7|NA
TGTGCCAGCAGTTCGACGACGGACTCCTACGAGCAGTACTTC
CASSSTTDSYEQYF
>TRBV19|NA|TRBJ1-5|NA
TGTGCCAGTAGTACGACGGAACTTGAGCCCCAGCATTTT
CASSTTELEPQHF
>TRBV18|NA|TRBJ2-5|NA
TGTGCCAGCTCAGCTAACCCGGGACAAACTCAAGAGACCCAGTACTTC
CASSANPGQTQETQYF
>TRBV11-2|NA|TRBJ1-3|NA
TGTGCCAGCAGCTTAACTCCCGCGGGGGCAGGAAACACCATATATTTT
CASSLTPAGAGNTIYF
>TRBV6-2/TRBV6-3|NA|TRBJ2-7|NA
TGTGCCAGCAGTTACCTCACGGGAACCTACGAGCAGTACTTC
CASSYLTGTYEQYF
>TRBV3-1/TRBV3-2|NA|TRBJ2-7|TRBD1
TGTGCCAGCAGCGGAACCGGACAGGTCGGGACCTACGAGCAGTACTTC
CASSGTGQVGTYEQYF
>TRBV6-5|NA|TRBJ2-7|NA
TGTGCCAGCAGCAATACGATCGGGCAGTACTTC
CASSNTIGQYF
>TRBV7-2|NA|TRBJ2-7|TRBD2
TGTGCCAGCAGCTTAGGGGGTAGCGGGAGGGGCTACGAGCAGTACTTC
CASSLGGSGRGYEQYF
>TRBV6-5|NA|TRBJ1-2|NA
TGTGCCAGCAGAGAGATCGCCTCAGGGTACGGCTACACCTTC
CASREIASGYGYTF
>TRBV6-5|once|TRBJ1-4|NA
TGTGCCAGCAGTTACGGGGGGGCCTCTAATGAAAAACTGTTTTTT
CASSYGGASNEKLFF
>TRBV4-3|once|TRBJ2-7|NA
TGCGCCAGCAGCCAAGATCGGGACCGTCCCTACGAGCAGTACTTC
CASSQDRDRPYEQYF
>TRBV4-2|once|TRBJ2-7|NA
TGTGCCAGCAGCCAAGAGAGGGGGTTTGAGTCTTCGCCCCGGGGGGAGCAGTACTTC
CASSQERGFESSPRGEQYF
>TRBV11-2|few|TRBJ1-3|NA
TGTGCCAGCAGCCCCTCTAATGGAAACACCATATATTTT
CASSPSNGNTIYF
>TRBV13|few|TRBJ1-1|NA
TGTGCCAGCAGCTTAGGAGGGAACACTGAAGCTTTCTTT
CASSLGGNTEAFF
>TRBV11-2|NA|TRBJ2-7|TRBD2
TGTGCCAGCCGGGGCCTAGCGGGTATCTACGAGCAGTACTTC
CASRGLAGIYEQYF
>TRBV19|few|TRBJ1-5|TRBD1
TGTGCCAGTAGTTCTGGACAGGGTGGCCCTCAGCCCCAGCATTTT
CASSSGQGGPQPQHF
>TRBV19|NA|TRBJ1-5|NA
TGTGCCAGTAAAGGGTTTGGTCAGCCCCAGCATTTT
CASKGFGQPQHF
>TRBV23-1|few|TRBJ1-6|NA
TGCGCCAGCAGTCATAGCAGGCGGGTCTCCTATAATTCACCCCTCCACTTT
CASSHSRRVSYNSPLHF
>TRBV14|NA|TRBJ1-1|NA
TGTGCCAGCAGCCCCTCCTGGCTCGGGGGGTTGACTGAAGCTTTCTTT
CASSPSWLGGLTEAFF
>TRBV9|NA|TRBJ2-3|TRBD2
TGTGCCAGCAGCGTAGAGCGGGGAAGTAGCACAGATACGCAGTATTTT
CASSVERGSSTDTQYF